The present entry profiles one TCR beta chain with its context. PCR was performed using 60 Vbeta and 13 Jbeta primers. Data came from immunoSEQ multiplex PCR; TCRdb stores just in-frame clones and leaves some out. Among 180,000 or so clones listed, just under 80% were seen once. The data are from a study of cytomegalovirus exposure and HLA in healthy donors. There are 15 residues in the CDR3. Looked up from germline, CDR1 is MNHEY and CDR2 is SVGAGI. V shed 0 bases and J shed 7 bases, with 15 bases lying between them. The TCR sequence derives from a female donor in good health and CMV-seronegative. This chain links TRBV6-5 with TRBJ1-2; perhaps TRBD1 as D (6 bases). Material for sequencing was PBMCs. In nucleotides, the CDR3 is TGTGCCAGCAGTTACTCGGGGCAGGGGTCAGGTGGCTACACCTTC. As protein: CASSYSGQGSGGYTF.